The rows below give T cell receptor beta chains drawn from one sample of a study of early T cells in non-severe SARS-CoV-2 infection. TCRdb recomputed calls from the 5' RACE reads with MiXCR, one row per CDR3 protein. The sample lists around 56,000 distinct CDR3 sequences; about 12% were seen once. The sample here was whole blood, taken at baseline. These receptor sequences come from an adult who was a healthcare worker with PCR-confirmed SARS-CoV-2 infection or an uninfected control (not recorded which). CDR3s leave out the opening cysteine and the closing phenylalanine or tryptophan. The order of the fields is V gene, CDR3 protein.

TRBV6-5,ASRRLASNEQF
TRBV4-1,ASSRPSGTHNEQF
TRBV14,ASSQELRGDTQY
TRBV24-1,ATSNPGTYNEQF
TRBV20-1,SARGSDEQF
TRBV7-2,ASSLVSPASAKNIQY
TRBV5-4,ASSLPGAYQETQY
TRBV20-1,SAAGTGASYEQY
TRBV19,ASMSINSGNTIY
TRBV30,AWSVGAGNTEAF
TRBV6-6,ASNGLADSYEQY
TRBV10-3,AISEGGRATNEQF
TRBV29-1,SVDTRAHNEQF
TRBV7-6,ASSSVGSYNSPLH
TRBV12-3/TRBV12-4,ASSFGRGQF
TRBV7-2,ASRRTSGGETQY